This T cell receptor beta chain emerged from a study of blood T cell repertoires in COVID-19. Looking at the study overall: COVID-19 samples from acute and convalescent phases originated in the United States, Italy and Spain. Sources were T cells, B-cell-depleted T cells, or PBMCs; the material itself was cDNA or gDNA.

Per germline, CDR1 MDHEN and CDR2 SYDVKM. J lost 6 bases, V lost 2 bases, and 16 bases had no gene match. The CDR3 length is 18 residues. Per the original data handling: By means of reference gene primer amplification, nucleated cell counts were estimated. This table comes from immunoSEQ multiplex PCR, and its TCRdb copy is limited to in-frame clones, with some not included. That table supplies the V and J calls and clone size; D and trimming were determined from the DNA. Of about 91,000 clones listed, about 75% were seen once; the top ten hold approximately 10%. The sequenced material came from peripheral blood. The receptor was derived from an elderly woman with acute or convalescent COVID-19. This rearrangement joins TRBV28 to TRBJ2-1, with 7 bases lining up with TRBD2. CDR3 in amino acids: CASSLVQGLGAGLNEQFF. The CDR3 DNA reads as TGTGCCAGCAGTTTAGTCCAGGGATTGGGAGCGGGGCTCAATGAGCAGTTCTTC.